Following are 24 T cell receptor beta chains from one sample sequenced in a study of monozygotic twins with inflammatory bowel disease (dated by TCRdb to about 2019). Library creation used 5' RACE. TCRdb names Illumina HiSeq 2500 as the instrument used. The reads, reprocessed by TCRdb, yield one row per CDR3 protein sequence and no DNA. The data table for this sample lists around 150,000 distinct CDR3 sequences. Approximately 2.4% of the sample lies in the top ten. Input material: blood. The source of these receptors is a human donor with ulcerative colitis or Crohn's disease, or a healthy co-twin of an affected twin (not recorded which).

This chain links TRBV11-1 with TRBJ2-1; TCRdb's D gene call, TRBD2, goes unchecked for lack of DNA. This CDR3 region has 15 residues. Germline V gives CDR1 SGHAT, CDR2 FQDESV (reference sequence). The CDR3 loop is CASSLRTSGINEQFF.

The CDR3 reads CASSIIAGGETQYF. The chain links TRBV5-1 to TRBJ2-5; TCRdb calls TRBD2, which cannot be checked without DNA. Germline V gene sequence: CDR1 SGHRS, CDR2 YFSETQ. The CDR3 length is 14 residues.

The chain combines TRBV7-3 with TRBJ2-1. CDR3 length: 14 residues. CDR1 SGHTA and CDR2 FQGTGA come from the germline V gene. CDR3 region: CASSLSRDYNEQFF.

The V and J genes are TRBV6-1 and TRBJ1-2. The CDR3 is 15 amino acids. Per the germline V gene, CDR1 is MNHNS and CDR2 is SASEGT. CDR3 in amino acids: CASSEASSMDYGYTF.

The rearrangement links TRBV5-1 to TRBJ2-3; TCRdb's D call of TRBD2 is untestable without DNA. This CDR3 contains 15 residues. Germline V lookup: CDR1 SGHRS, CDR2 YFSETQ. CDR3 loop: CASSALAGGRDTQYF.

The chain joins TRBV7-2 to TRBJ1-4; checking the TCRdb D call of TRBD1 is not possible without DNA. There are 16 residues in the CDR3. Germline CDR1 reads SGHTA; CDR2 reads FQGNSA. CDR3 loop: CASSSFPRAVNEKLFF. The full variable domain, rest sourced from reference TRBV7-2 and TRBJ1-4, is GAGVSQSPSNKVTEKGKDVELRCDPISGHTALYWYRQSLGQGLEFLIYFQGNSAPDKSGLPSDRFSAERTGGSVSTLTIQRTQQEDSAVYLCASSSFPRAVNEKLFFGSGTQLSVL.

The chain recombines TRBV4-3 with TRBJ1-4. Germline V lookup: CDR1 LGHNA, CDR2 YSLEER. This CDR3 contains 16 residues. CDR3 sequence reads: CASSQDSTATNEKLFF.

The rearrangement joins TRBV28 to TRBJ1-1; with no DNA, the TCRdb D assignment of TRBD1 cannot be verified. CDR1 is MDHEN, CDR2 SYDVKM, per germline. This CDR3 has 14 residues. The chain's CDR3 is CASSSTGTDTEAFF.

J is TRBJ2-5 and V is TRBV11-2; no DNA is available, so the TRBD1 call from TCRdb remains unchecked. CDR1 and CDR2 (germline): SGHAT, FQNNGV. The CDR3 loop spans 13 amino acids. CDR3 in amino acids: CASSLRQGETQYF.

The chain uses TRBV3-1 and TRBJ1-1; TCRdb selects TRBD1, and the lack of DNA leaves this call unchecked. The length of the CDR3 is 16 residues. Germline CDR1 is LGHDT and CDR2 is YNNKEL (reference sequence). The CDR3 sequence is CASSPRRDRLNTEAFF.

The chain links TRBV4-2 to TRBJ2-1; TCRdb returns TRBD2, unconfirmable since there is no DNA. The germline CDR1 and CDR2 sequences are LGHNA and YNFKEQ. The CDR3 consists of 17 residues. The CDR3 spells CASSHPGLASSYNEQFF.

The chain recombines TRBV28 with TRBJ2-7; the D gene TCRdb calls, TRBD1, cannot be checked with no DNA. Germline CDR1 and CDR2: MDHEN and SYDVKM. The CDR3 extends over 14 amino acids. CDR3 loop: CASRPGDSSYEQYF. The whole variable domain, remainder taken from reference TRBV28 and TRBJ2-7, is DVKVTQSSRYLVKRTGEKVFLECVQDMDHENMFWYRQDPGLGLRLIYFSYDVKMKEKGDIPEGYSVSREKKERFSLILESASTNQTSMYLCASRPGDSSYEQYFGPGTRLTVT.

The chain joins TRBV27 to TRBJ1-4. The CDR3 is made up of 14 amino acids. Germline CDR1 is MNHEY and CDR2 is SMNVEV (reference sequence). The CDR3 reads CASSLSREGEKLFF.

The CDR3 here is CASSGTGSHEQYF. The chain couples TRBV5-1 to TRBJ2-7; checking the TCRdb D call of TRBD1 is not possible without DNA. Germline V lookup: CDR1 SGHRS, CDR2 YFSETQ. The CDR3 loop spans 13 amino acids. Looking up the rest from reference TRBV5-1 and TRBJ2-7 gives the full variable domain: KAGVTQTPRYLIKTRGQQVTLSCSPISGHRSVSWYQQTPGQGLQFLFEYFSETQRNKGNFPGRFSGRQFSNSRSEMNVSTLELGDSALYLCASSGTGSHEQYFGPGTRLTVT.

The chain is built from TRBV7-3 and TRBJ2-1. Germline V CDR1 and CDR2: SGHTA, FQGTGA. This CDR3 comprises 14 residues. The CDR3 sequence is CASSLDVRYNEQFF.

This CDR3 is CASSQELENEQFF. The V gene is TRBV3-1, the J gene TRBJ2-1. Per germline, CDR1 LGHDT and CDR2 YNNKEL (reference sequence). This CDR3 is built from 13 residues.

Here the CDR3 reads CASSLGGAGTDTQYF. V gene TRBV3-1 combines with J gene TRBJ2-3; the TRBD2 assignment by TCRdb is unverifiable without DNA. The germline V gene has CDR1 LGHDT and CDR2 YNNKEL (reference sequence). CDR3 length: 15 amino acids.

The chain recombines TRBV3-1 with TRBJ1-6; the TCRdb D gene call, TRBD1, has no DNA to confirm it. Germline loops: CDR1 LGHDT, CDR2 YNNKEL (reference sequence). The CDR3 consists of 14 residues. The CDR3 reads CASSQAQGFSPLHF.

This chain joins TRBV18 and TRBJ1-5. CDR1 and CDR2 from the germline V gene are KGHSH and LQKENI. There are 15 residues in the CDR3. The CDR3 sequence is CASSTGGQTNQPQHF.

The chain joins TRBV5-6 to TRBJ2-1; TCRdb gives TRBD1 as the D gene, but with no DNA this cannot be confirmed. CDR1 and CDR2 from the germline V gene are SGHDT and YYEEEE. The CDR3 loop spans 15 amino acids. CDR3 amino acids: CASSSPDRTYNEQFF.

V is TRBV20-1 and J is TRBJ2-2; TCRdb selects TRBD2, and the lack of DNA leaves this call unchecked. The CDR3 is 14 amino acids. CDR1 is DFQATT and CDR2 is SNEGSKA in the germline V gene (reference sequence). This CDR3 reads CSAMDQPNTGELFF.

The chain recombines TRBV20-1 with TRBJ2-1; TCRdb designates TRBD1, a call that cannot be tested without DNA. Germline V gene sequence: CDR1 DFQATT, CDR2 SNEGSKA (reference sequence). This CDR3 region has 15 residues. The CDR3 sequence is CSARGVDSYYNEQFF.

The rearrangement uses TRBV20-1 and TRBJ1-2; as DNA is missing, the TRBD1 call by TCRdb cannot be tested. Germline values: CDR1 DFQATT, CDR2 SNEGSKA (reference sequence). The CDR3 has 14 residues. The CDR3 spells CSATGTGGRYGYTF.

V is TRBV20-1 and J is TRBJ2-3; as DNA is missing, the TRBD1 call by TCRdb cannot be tested. Germline CDR1 DFQATT, CDR2 SNEGSKA (reference sequence). The CDR3 has 17 amino acids. The CDR3 is CSARVIPRDRDTDTQYF.